These 18 T cell receptor beta chains share one sample of origin, sequenced in a study of blood T cell repertoires in COVID-19. The data were produced by immunoSEQ multiplex PCR, yet TCRdb's version contains in-frame clones alone and is incomplete. The data hold approximately 100,000 clones, with over 75% observed a single time. Sequencing was performed on peripheral blood. The receptors here all came from a human donor in a cohort sampled during active COVID-19.

The chain uses TRBV4-2 and TRBJ2-3; TRBD1 matches 8 bases. There are 17 residues in the CDR3. Germline V gene data show CDR1 as LGHNA and CDR2 as YNFKEQ. J lost 3 bases, V lost 0 bases, and 8 bases had no gene match. CDR3 sequence (DNA): TGTGCCAGCAGCCAAGACCTGGACAGGGATTTGACAGATACGCAGTATTTT. Its protein product is CASSQDLDRDLTDTQYF.

This clone was found once. The chain combines TRBV7-6 with TRBJ2-3; TRBD1 might be the D (6 bases). Trimming cost V 3 bases and J 3 bases, with 10 bases left between them. Per germline, CDR1 SGHVS and CDR2 FNYEAQ. The CDR3 runs to 14 residues. CDR3 residues: CASSFDRRTDTQYF. As DNA, the CDR3 is TGTGCCAGCAGCTTTGACAGGAGGACAGATACGCAGTATTTT.

This clone has a single count. V usage is TRBV3-1 (or the pseudogene TRBV3-2) and J usage is TRBJ2-7; D gene uncertain. V was shortened by 4 bases and J by 6 bases, with 13 bases between the two germline ends. CDR1 LGHDT and CDR2 YNNKEL come from the germline V gene (reference sequence). The CDR3 loop spans 13 amino acids. The CDR3 DNA follows: TGTGCCAGCAGCCCCCCTGTATCGTCCGAGCAGTACTTC. Translating gives CASSPPVSSEQYF.

This chain connects TRBV28 to TRBJ2-7; no reliable D call. The germline gives CDR1 MDHEN, CDR2 SYDVKM. CDR3 length: 13 residues. V was cut by 0 bases and J by 5 bases, with 8 bases left in between. The CDR3 coding sequence is TGTGCCAGCAGTTTATGGACCAGGAACGAGCAGTACTTC. Translating gives CASSLWTRNEQYF.

The J gene is TRBJ1-5, the V gene TRBV5-1; D is perhaps TRBD1 (6 bases). The CDR3 is made up of 14 amino acids. Trimming shortened V by 0 bases and J by 5 bases, and 9 bases separated the two germline ends. Looked up from germline, CDR1 is SGHRS and CDR2 is YFSETQ. The CDR3 loop reads CASSLGDKDQPQHF. For the CDR3, the DNA is TGCGCCAGCAGCTTGGGGGACAAGGATCAGCCCCAGCATTTT.

V is TRBV2 and J is TRBJ2-3; D remains ambiguous. Germline CDR1 SNHLY, CDR2 FYNNEI. V lost 11 bases and J lost 0, with 9 bases in between. CDR3 length: 12 residues. The CDR3, as DNA: TGTGCCGGTAGCCTAAGCACAGATACGCAGTATTTT. Translating it yields CAGSLSTDTQYF.

This sequence joins TRBV20-1 and TRBJ2-1, with 7 bases fitting TRBD1. The V and J ends lost 3 bases and 9 bases, in that order; junction bases with no gene match: 11. Germline-derived CDR1 and CDR2 are DFQATT and SNEGSKA (reference sequence). This CDR3 spans 14 amino acids. CDR3 DNA sequence: TGCAGTGCTAGTAAAGACTCTGCAGGGGGTGAGCAGTTCTTC. Protein sequence: CSASKDSAGGEQFF.

The chain joins TRBV6-6 to TRBJ2-2; TRBD2 matches 15 bases. This CDR3 is built from 16 residues. CDR1 is MNHNY, CDR2 SVGAGI, per germline (reference sequence). V shed 4 bases and J 7 bases; nucleotides not matched to a gene: 4. CDR3 sequence: CASSWTSGRGGGELFF. CDR3 sequence (DNA): TGTGCCAGCAGTTGGACTAGCGGGAGGGGAGGCGGGGAGCTGTTTTTT.

J is TRBJ2-3 and V is TRBV5-1; weak D call: TRBD2 (7 bases). Deletions cut 0 bases from V and 3 bases from J, with 14 bases between. Per germline, CDR1 SGHRS and CDR2 YFSETQ. This CDR3 spans 16 amino acids. The CDR3 DNA reads as TGCGCCAGCAGCTTGGAATTGCGGGGGACAACAGATACGCAGTATTTT. This codes for CASSLELRGTTDTQYF.

The gene calls are TRBV6-6 and TRBJ1-2; a weak D match, TRBD1 (5 bases). Looked up from germline, CDR1 is MNHNY and CDR2 is SVGAGI (reference sequence). V was clipped by 6 bases and J by 8 bases, with 16 bases between them. The CDR3 is 13 residues long. The CDR3 sequence is CASSPDKVYGYTF. The CDR3 DNA follows: TGTGCCAGCAGCCCGGACAAGGTCTACGGCTACACCTTC.

The rearrangement joins TRBV4-3 to TRBJ2-1, with 10 bases fitting TRBD2. The V gene end was trimmed by 3 bases and the J gene end by 5 bases; junction bases not matched to a gene: 1. This CDR3 spans 14 amino acids. Germline V CDR1 and CDR2: LGHNA, YSLEER. The CDR3: CASSHLAGDNEQFF. The CDR3 DNA sequence: TGCGCCAGCAGCCACCTAGCGGGGGACAATGAGCAGTTCTTC.

The rearrangement joins TRBV12-5 to TRBJ2-5, with TRBD2 matching over 8 bases. The CDR3 covers 14 residues. CDR1 and CDR2 (germline): LGHNT, FRNRAP. V gave up 7 bases and J gave up 5 bases; unmatched junction bases: 9. CDR3 nucleotides: TGTGCTAGTGCAGCGGGAGCCCCCCTGGAGACCCAGTACTTC. It translates to CASAAGAPLETQYF.

The rearrangement uses TRBV6-6 and TRBJ1-1, with 8 positions matching TRBD1. This CDR3 contains 13 residues. Germline V gene lookup returns CDR1 MNHNY and CDR2 SVGAGI (reference sequence). Trimming cost V 2 bases and J 11 bases; bases outside gene matches: 7. The CDR3 sequence: CASSYGRTGMAFF. CDR3 nucleotide sequence: TGTGCCAGCAGTTACGGGAGGACAGGGATGGCTTTCTTT.

This rearrangement joins TRBV6-5 to TRBJ1-6; 9 bases match TRBD1. V shed 4 bases and J 9 bases; nucleotides not matched to a gene: 7. Germline V CDR1 and CDR2: MNHEY, SVGAGI. This CDR3 is built from 15 residues. CDR3 coding DNA: TGTGCCAGCAGTTGGGGGACAGGGAGGAGTTCACCCCTCCACTTT. As protein: CASSWGTGRSSPLHF.

The chain carries TRBV25-1 and TRBJ1-3, with D uncertain. Germline V gene sequence: CDR1 MGHDK, CDR2 SYGVNS. This CDR3 has 14 amino acids. V was trimmed by 1 base and J by 4 bases, leaving 8 bases between them. CDR3 region: CASSESGFGNTIYF. CDR3 sequence (DNA): TGTGCCAGCAGTGAATCCGGGTTCGGAAACACCATATATTTT.

V is TRBV19 and J is TRBJ2-7; TRBD2 matches at 9 bases. The length of the CDR3 is 17 residues. With 2 bases clipped from V and 2 bases from J, the junction kept 10 bases outside the gene matches. CDR1 and CDR2 from the germline V gene are LNHDA and SQIVND (reference sequence). In DNA, the CDR3 is TGTGCCAGTAGTATAAGGTCTAGCGGGAATAAACCCTACGAGCAGTACTTC. This sequence encodes CASSIRSSGNKPYEQYF.

This chain links TRBV19 with TRBJ1-1; 9 nucleotides agree with TRBD1. This CDR3 is built from 16 residues. Looked up from germline, CDR1 is LNHDA and CDR2 is SQIVND (reference sequence). V was pared by 2 bases and J by 4 bases, with 8 bases of the junction left unmatched. CDR3: CASSIKKGQGFTEAFF. DNA of the CDR3: TGTGCCAGTAGTATAAAAAAGGGACAGGGTTTCACTGAAGCTTTCTTT. The full variable domain, completed using reference TRBV19 and TRBJ1-1, is DGGITQSPKYLFRKEGQNVTLSCEQNLNHDAMYWYRQDPGQGLRLIYYSQIVNDFQKGDIAEGYSVSREKKESFPLTVTSAQKNPTAFYLCASSIKKGQGFTEAFFGQGTRLTVV.

The rearrangement links TRBV21-1 to TRBJ2-2; the tabulated D call, TRBD1, remains unverified against the DNA. TRBV21-1 is described as a pseudogene. The CDR3 spans 19 residues. Here the CDR3 reads CASSIRDRKASRNTGELFF. The CDR3 nucleotides are TGTGCCAGCAGCATACGGGACAGAAAAGCCTCCCGGAACACCGGGGAGCTGTTTTTT.